This T cell receptor beta chain was identified in a study of blood T cells in healthy people across ages. This CDR3 region has 17 residues. Per germline, CDR1 MNHEY and CDR2 SVGAGI. V lost 6 bases, J lost 0 bases, and 15 bases lay in between. PCR was performed a second time for 7 to 11 cycles using a sample-barcoded 5' primer and a J-beta primer mix. TCRdb ran MiXCR on the 5' RACE reads and lists one entry per CDR3 protein. The sample lists roughly 2 million distinct CDR3 sequences, just under 50% seen once, with about 2.1% in the top ten. In the case of this clonotype: Its cognate antigen is unknown.

Whole-study findings and limits: Older individuals had lower TCR beta diversity per million T cells (the decline was roughly linear). TCR beta diversity was tightly associated with the proportion of naive T cells. Compared with aged donors, long-lived donors showed fewer expanded clones, suggesting selection.

The TCR sequence derives from a woman in her forties in good health. Sequencing was performed on blood. The chain uses TRBV6-5 and TRBJ2-6, with D uncertain. The CDR3, as DNA: TGTGCCAGCAGGTTACGCGTCAGGAACTCTGGGGCCAACGTCCTGACTTTC. Residues: CASRLRVRNSGANVLTF.